A selection of T cell receptor beta chains follows, all from one sample in a study of blood T cells in healthy people across ages. TCRdb ran MiXCR on the 5' RACE reads and lists one entry per CDR3 protein. This sample has hundreds of thousands of distinct CDR3 sequences, with 45% to 50% found just once. Sample: blood. The receptors were gathered from an older woman in good health. CDR3s include the opening cysteine and the closing phenylalanine or tryptophan. Each record gives: D gene, J gene, V gene, CDR3 protein. A D gene is named only where the DNA matches it firmly.

D: -
J: TRBJ1-2
V: TRBV2
CDR3: CASSVQGGGYTF

D: -
J: TRBJ2-7
V: TRBV7-2
CDR3: CASSFYYEQYF

D: -
J: TRBJ1-5
V: TRBV5-1
CDR3: CASSLDGGIEQPQHF

D: TRBD1
J: TRBJ2-7
V: TRBV27
CDR3: CASSLPLGDSSYEQYF

D: TRBD1
J: TRBJ2-1
V: TRBV27
CDR3: CASSLSDRGVQFF

D: TRBD1
J: TRBJ2-7
V: TRBV4-3
CDR3: CASSQDHGTDLSYEQYF

D: -
J: TRBJ1-6
V: TRBV7-2
CDR3: CASNLLGSGSDSPLHF

D: -
J: TRBJ1-6
V: TRBV28
CDR3: CASSFGGGGSPLHF

D: TRBD2
J: TRBJ2-1
V: TRBV11-2
CDR3: CASSLAGGEYNEQFF

D: TRBD2
J: -
V: TRBV20-1
CDR3: CSARSQREGSYNEQYF

D: TRBD1
J: TRBJ1-2
V: TRBV7-9
CDR3: CASSLRQGANYGYTF

D: TRBD2
J: TRBJ2-7
V: TRBV20-1
CDR3: CSARDFASGSSYGQYF

D: -
J: TRBJ2-1
V: TRBV9
CDR3: CASSPRPTGNEQFF

D: TRBD2
J: TRBJ2-7
V: TRBV16
CDR3: CASSHTKRESEQYF

D: TRBD2
J: TRBJ2-5
V: TRBV19
CDR3: CASSSPSGRALETQYF

D: -
J: TRBJ2-7
V: TRBV4-1
CDR3: CASSELARESYEQYF

D: TRBD1
J: TRBJ2-7
V: TRBV7-9
CDR3: CASSLGDAGTDFSYEQYF

D: -
J: TRBJ1-2
V: TRBV6-2/TRBV6-3
CDR3: CASSDRGPYGYTF

D: -
J: TRBJ2-3
V: TRBV5-6
CDR3: CASSPPRLIGTDTQYF

D: TRBD2
J: TRBJ2-1
V: TRBV20-1
CDR3: CSARETDSGSKFF

D: -
J: TRBJ2-5
V: TRBV12-3/TRBV12-4
CDR3: CASSVMRFGEQYF

D: -
J: TRBJ1-2
V: TRBV29-1
CDR3: CSVRPSGSYGYTF

D: -
J: TRBJ1-2
V: TRBV7-2
CDR3: CASSLAIRDYGYTF

D: -
J: TRBJ2-7
V: TRBV20-1
CDR3: CSARPLGSAFYEQYF

D: TRBD2
J: TRBJ2-1
V: TRBV24-1
CDR3: CATSDPSVQGEAGGPLNEQFF

D: TRBD1
J: TRBJ2-7
V: TRBV2
CDR3: CASNIGQEHQYF

D: -
J: TRBJ2-5
V: TRBV11-2
CDR3: CASSDAGTHQETQYF

D: -
J: TRBJ2-7
V: TRBV18
CDR3: CASSPEAGLPSYEQYF

D: TRBD1
J: -
V: TRBV5-1
CDR3: CASGQGFNEQYF

D: -
J: TRBJ1-2
V: TRBV5-1
CDR3: CASSFTDGHYGYTF

D: -
J: TRBJ2-7
V: TRBV7-9
CDR3: CASSLGDGAYEQYF

D: TRBD2
J: TRBJ2-2
V: TRBV28
CDR3: CASSSYSGGNTGELFF

D: TRBD2
J: TRBJ2-7
V: TRBV11-2
CDR3: CASSFTGGAEYEQYF

D: -
J: TRBJ2-2
V: TRBV9
CDR3: CASSTDRLARELFF

D: TRBD2
J: TRBJ2-7
V: TRBV10-3
CDR3: CAIRGTSGEQYF

D: TRBD1
J: TRBJ1-4
V: TRBV25-1
CDR3: CASSDDRATNEKLFF

D: -
J: TRBJ2-7
V: TRBV4-3
CDR3: CASSQELDPGIGYEQYF

D: -
J: TRBJ2-1
V: TRBV20-1
CDR3: CSARDLEGRNEQFF

D: TRBD2
J: TRBJ2-1
V: TRBV25-1
CDR3: CASSEKSGRFYNEQFF

D: -
J: TRBJ2-7
V: TRBV7-2
CDR3: CASRRDMAYEQYF

D: -
J: TRBJ2-3
V: TRBV20-1
CDR3: CSASGNLVGAGDTQYF

D: TRBD2
J: TRBJ2-1
V: TRBV7-3
CDR3: CASSLGLAEYNEQFF

D: -
J: TRBJ1-1
V: TRBV7-9
CDR3: CASSLGGEAFF

D: -
J: TRBJ2-5
V: TRBV20-1
CDR3: CSARDAGGYQETQYF

D: -
J: TRBJ2-1
V: TRBV20-1
CDR3: CSARADIYNEQFF

D: -
J: TRBJ2-3
V: TRBV20-1
CDR3: CSARDFLDGTDTQYF

D: TRBD1
J: TRBJ1-2
V: TRBV29-1
CDR3: CSVPDRVPGGYTF

D: -
J: TRBJ1-2
V: TRBV10-3
CDR3: CAISGTQPGGYTF

D: -
J: -
V: TRBV7-3
CDR3: CASSAGQGFGEQYF

D: TRBD2
J: TRBJ2-5
V: TRBV4-3
CDR3: CASSQELALAGHNEQYF

D: -
J: TRBJ2-7
V: TRBV24-1
CDR3: CATSDYPDWYF